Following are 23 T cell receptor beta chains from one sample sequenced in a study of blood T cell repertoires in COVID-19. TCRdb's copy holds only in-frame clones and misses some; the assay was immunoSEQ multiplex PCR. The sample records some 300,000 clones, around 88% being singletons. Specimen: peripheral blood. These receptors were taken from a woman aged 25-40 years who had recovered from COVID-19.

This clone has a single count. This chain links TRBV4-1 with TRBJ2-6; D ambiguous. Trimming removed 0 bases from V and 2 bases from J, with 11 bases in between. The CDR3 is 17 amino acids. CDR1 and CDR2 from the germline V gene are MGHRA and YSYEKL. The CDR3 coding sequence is TGCGCCAGCAGCCAAGATTGGCGGTTAACTGGGGCCAACGTCCTGACTTTC. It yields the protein CASSQDWRLTGANVLTF.

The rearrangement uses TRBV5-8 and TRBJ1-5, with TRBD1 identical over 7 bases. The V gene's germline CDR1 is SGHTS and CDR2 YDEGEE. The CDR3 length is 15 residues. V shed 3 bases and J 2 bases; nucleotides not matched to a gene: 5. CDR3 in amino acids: CASSSGQARNQPQHF. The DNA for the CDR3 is TGTGCCAGCAGCTCAGGACAGGCCCGCAATCAGCCCCAGCATTTT.

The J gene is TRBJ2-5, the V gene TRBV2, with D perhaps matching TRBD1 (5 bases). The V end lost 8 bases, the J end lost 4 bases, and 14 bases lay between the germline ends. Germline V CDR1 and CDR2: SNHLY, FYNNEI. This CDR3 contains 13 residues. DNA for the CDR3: TGTGCCAGCCAGGGTAGTTTGACAGAGACCCAGTACTTC. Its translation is CASQGSLTETQYF.

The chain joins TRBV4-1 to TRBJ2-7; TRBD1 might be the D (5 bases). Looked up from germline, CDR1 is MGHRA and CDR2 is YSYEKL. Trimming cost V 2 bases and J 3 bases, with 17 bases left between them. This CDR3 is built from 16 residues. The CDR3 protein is CASSQSSKGFRYEQYF. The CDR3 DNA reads TGCGCCAGCAGCCAATCATCTAAGGGGTTTCGCTACGAGCAGTACTTC.

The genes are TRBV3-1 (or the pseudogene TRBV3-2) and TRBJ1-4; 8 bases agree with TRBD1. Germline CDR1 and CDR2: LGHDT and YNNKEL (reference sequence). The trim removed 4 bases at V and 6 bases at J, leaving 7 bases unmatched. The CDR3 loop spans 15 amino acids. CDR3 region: CASSLQGARDEKLFF. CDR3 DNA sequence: TGTGCCAGCAGCCTTCAGGGGGCAAGGGATGAAAAACTGTTTTTT.

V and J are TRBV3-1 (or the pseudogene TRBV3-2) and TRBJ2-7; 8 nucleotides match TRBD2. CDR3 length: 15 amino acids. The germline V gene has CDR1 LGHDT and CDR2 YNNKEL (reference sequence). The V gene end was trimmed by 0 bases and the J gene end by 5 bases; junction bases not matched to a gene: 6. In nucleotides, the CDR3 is TGTGCCAGCAGCCAAGATCCAATACTAGCGGACGAGCAGTACTTC. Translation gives CASSQDPILADEQYF.

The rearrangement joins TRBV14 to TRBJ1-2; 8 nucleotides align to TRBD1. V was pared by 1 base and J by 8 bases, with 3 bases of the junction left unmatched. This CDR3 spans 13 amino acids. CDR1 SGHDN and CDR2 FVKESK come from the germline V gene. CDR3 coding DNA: TGTGCCAGCAGCCAAGTCAGGGGGCTCGGCTACACCTTC. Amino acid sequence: CASSQVRGLGYTF. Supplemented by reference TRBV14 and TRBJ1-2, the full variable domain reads EAGVTQFPSHSVIEKGQTVTLRCDPISGHDNLYWYRRVMGKEIKFLLHFVKESKQDESGMPNNRFLAERTGGTYSTLKVQPAELEDSGVYFCASSQVRGLGYTFGSGTRLTVV.

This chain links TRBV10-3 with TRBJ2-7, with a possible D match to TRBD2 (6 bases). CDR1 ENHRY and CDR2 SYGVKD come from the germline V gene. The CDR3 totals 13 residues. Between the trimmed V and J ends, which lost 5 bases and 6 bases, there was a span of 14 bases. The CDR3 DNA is TGTGCCATCAGTCTGGACACCGGGGGCGAGCAGTACTTC. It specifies CAISLDTGGEQYF.

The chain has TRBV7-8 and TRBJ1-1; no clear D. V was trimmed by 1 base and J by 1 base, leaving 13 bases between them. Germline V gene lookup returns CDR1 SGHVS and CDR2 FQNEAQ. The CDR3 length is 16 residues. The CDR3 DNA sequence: TGTGCCAGCAGCTTAGTGGCGGGGTACTGGAACACTGAAGCTTTCTTT. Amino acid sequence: CASSLVAGYWNTEAFF.

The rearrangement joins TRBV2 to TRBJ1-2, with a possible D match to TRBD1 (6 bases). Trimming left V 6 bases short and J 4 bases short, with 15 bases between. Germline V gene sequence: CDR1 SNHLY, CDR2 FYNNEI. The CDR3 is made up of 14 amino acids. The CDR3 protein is CASRVGQITYGYTF. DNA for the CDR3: TGTGCCAGCAGGGTAGGACAGATAACCTATGGCTACACCTTC. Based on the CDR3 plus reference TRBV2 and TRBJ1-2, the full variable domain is EPEVTQTPSHQVTQMGQEVILRCVPISNHLYFYWYRQILGQKVEFLVSFYNNEISEKSEIFDDQFSVERPDGSNFTLKIRSTKLEDSAMYFCASRVGQITYGYTFGSGTRLTVV.

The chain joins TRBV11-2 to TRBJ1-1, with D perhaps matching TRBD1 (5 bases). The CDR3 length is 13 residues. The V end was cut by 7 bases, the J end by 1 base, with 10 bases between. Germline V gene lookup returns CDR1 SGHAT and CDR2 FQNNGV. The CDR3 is CASKFQGNTEAFF. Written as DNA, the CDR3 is TGTGCCAGCAAATTTCAGGGGAACACTGAAGCTTTCTTT.

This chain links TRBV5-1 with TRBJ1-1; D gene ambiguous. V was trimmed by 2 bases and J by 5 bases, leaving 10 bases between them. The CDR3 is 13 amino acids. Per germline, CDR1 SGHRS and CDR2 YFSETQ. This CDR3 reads CASSFGGETEAFF. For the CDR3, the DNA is TGCGCCAGCAGCTTTGGAGGCGAGACTGAAGCTTTCTTT.

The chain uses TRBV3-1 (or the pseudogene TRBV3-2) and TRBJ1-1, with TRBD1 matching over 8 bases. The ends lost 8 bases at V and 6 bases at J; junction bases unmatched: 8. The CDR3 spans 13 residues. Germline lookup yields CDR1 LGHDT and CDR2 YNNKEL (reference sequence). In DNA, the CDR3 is TGTGCCAGCCGGACAGGGCAATACGCTGAAGCTTTCTTT. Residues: CASRTGQYAEAFF.

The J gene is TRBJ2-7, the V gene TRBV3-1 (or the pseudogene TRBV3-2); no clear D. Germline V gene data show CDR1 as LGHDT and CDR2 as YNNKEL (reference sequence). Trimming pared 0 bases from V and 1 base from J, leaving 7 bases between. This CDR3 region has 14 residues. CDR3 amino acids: CASSQEPVSYEQYF. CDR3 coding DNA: TGTGCCAGCAGCCAAGAGCCGGTTTCCTACGAGCAGTACTTC.

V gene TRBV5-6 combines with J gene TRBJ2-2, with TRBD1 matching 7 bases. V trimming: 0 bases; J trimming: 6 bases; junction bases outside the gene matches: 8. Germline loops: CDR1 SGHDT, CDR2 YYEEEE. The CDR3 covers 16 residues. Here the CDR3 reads CASSLETGSGAGELFF. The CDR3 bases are TGTGCCAGCAGCTTGGAGACAGGGAGTGGTGCCGGGGAGCTGTTTTTT.

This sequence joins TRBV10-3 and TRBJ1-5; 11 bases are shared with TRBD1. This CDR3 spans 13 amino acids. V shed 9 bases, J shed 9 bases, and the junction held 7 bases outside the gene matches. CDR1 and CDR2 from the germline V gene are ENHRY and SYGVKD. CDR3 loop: CAIGQGASGPQHF. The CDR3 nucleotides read TGTGCCATAGGACAGGGGGCCTCGGGGCCCCAGCATTTT.

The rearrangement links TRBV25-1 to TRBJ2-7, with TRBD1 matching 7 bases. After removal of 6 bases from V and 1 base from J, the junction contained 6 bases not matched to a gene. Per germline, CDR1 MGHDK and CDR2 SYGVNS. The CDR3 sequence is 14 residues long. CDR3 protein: CASRDRRKSYEQYF. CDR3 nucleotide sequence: TGTGCCAGCAGGGACAGGCGCAAGTCCTACGAGCAGTACTTC.

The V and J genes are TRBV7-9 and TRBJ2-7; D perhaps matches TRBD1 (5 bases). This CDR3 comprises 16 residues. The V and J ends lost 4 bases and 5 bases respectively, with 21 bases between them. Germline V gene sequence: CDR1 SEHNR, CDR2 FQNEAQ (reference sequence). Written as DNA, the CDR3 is TGTGCCAGCAGCTCCCTAGACAGCTTATTCCTCAACGAGCAGTACTTC. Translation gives CASSSLDSLFLNEQYF.

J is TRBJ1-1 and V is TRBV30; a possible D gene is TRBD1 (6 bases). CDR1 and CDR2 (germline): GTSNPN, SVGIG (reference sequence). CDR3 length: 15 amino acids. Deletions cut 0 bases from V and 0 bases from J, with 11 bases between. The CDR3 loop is CAWSVPDRLNTEAFF. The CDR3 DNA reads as TGTGCCTGGAGTGTACCTGACAGGCTGAACACTGAAGCTTTCTTT.

This chain's CDR3 is CASSGTGGDEQYF. The CDR3 nucleotides read TGTGCCAGCAGTGGAACAGGGGGCGACGAGCAGTACTTC. The rearrangement links TRBV12-3 or TRBV12-4 to TRBJ2-7; 9 positions agree with TRBD1. This CDR3 region has 13 residues. V gave up 5 bases and J gave up 5 bases; unmatched junction bases: 4.

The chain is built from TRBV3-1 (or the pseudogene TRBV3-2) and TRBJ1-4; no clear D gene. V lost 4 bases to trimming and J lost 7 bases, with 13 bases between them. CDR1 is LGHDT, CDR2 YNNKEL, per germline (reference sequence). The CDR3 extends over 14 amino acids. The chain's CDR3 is CASSPGRVGEKLFF. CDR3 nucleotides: TGTGCCAGCAGCCCGGGGAGGGTTGGTGAAAAACTGTTTTTT.

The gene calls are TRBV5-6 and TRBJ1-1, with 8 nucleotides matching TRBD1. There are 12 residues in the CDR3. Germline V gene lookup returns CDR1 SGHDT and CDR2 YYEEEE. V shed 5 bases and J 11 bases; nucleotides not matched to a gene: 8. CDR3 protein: CASSGGQGGAFF. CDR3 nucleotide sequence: TGTGCCAGCAGTGGAGGACAGGGAGGTGCTTTCTTT.

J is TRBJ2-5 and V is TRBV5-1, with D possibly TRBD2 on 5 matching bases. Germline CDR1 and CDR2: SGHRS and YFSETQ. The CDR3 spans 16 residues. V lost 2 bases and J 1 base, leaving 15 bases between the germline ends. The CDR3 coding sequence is TGCGCCAGCAGCTTCCCTGAATCGGGGATCCAAGAGACCCAGTACTTC. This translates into CASSFPESGIQETQYF.